The 5 T cell receptor beta chains in this list originate from one sample, sequenced in a study of cytomegalovirus exposure and HLA in healthy donors. Use of 60 Vbeta and 13 Jbeta primers characterized the PCR. Some clones are missing from TCRdb's copy, which holds only in-frame ones; the method was immunoSEQ multiplex PCR. The data show 150,000 to 200,000 clones, about 85% seen once. The sample taken for sequencing was PBMCs. All receptors come from a man between 18 and 35 years old in good health and CMV-seropositive.

The chain uses TRBV27 and TRBJ2-7, with 7 bases aligning to TRBD2. The CDR3 extends over 15 amino acids. Trimming removed 8 bases from V and 1 base from J; junction bases left unmatched: 11. Germline V gives CDR1 MNHEY, CDR2 SMNVEV (reference sequence). CDR3 coding DNA: TGTGCCAGCTCTTGGGGGAGGGGTGGGTCCTACGAGCAGTACTTC. Residues: CASSWGRGGSYEQYF.

The J gene is TRBJ1-4, the V gene TRBV5-1; 9 nucleotides match TRBD1. Per germline, CDR1 SGHRS and CDR2 YFSETQ. V lost 0 bases, J lost 1 base, and 4 bases stayed unmatched. This CDR3 is built from 17 residues. CDR3 in amino acids: CASSLGGGQGTNEKLFF. CDR3 DNA: TGCGCCAGCAGCTTGGGCGGGGGACAGGGAACTAATGAAAAACTGTTTTTT.

The rearrangement joins TRBV5-4 to TRBJ1-1; 8 bases map to TRBD1. The J segment lost 4 bases and the V segment lost 3 bases, leaving 5 bases of the junction unmatched. Germline assignment: CDR1 SGHNT and CDR2 YYREEE (reference sequence). The CDR3 extends over 14 amino acids. In nucleotides, the CDR3 is TGTGCCAGCAGCTCTACTACAGGGGGCACTGAAGCTTTCTTT. Translation: CASSSTTGGTEAFF.

This rearrangement joins TRBV4-1 to TRBJ1-1; possible D gene TRBD1, 5 bases. CDR1 and CDR2 (germline): MGHRA, YSYEKL. There are 15 residues in the CDR3. Trimming pared 4 bases from V and 1 base from J, leaving 13 bases between. The chain's CDR3 is CASSPTRQSNTEAFF. CDR3 coding DNA: TGCGCCAGCAGCCCGACCCGACAGTCGAACACTGAAGCTTTCTTT.

This clone was detected once. The gene calls are TRBV10-3 and TRBJ1-6; the D gene is possibly TRBD1 (6 bases). Trimming left V 5 bases short and J 7 bases short, with 12 bases between. Germline CDR1 ENHRY, CDR2 SYGVKD. The CDR3 length is 14 residues. CDR3 residues: CAISPGAINSPLHF. CDR3 DNA sequence: TGTGCCATCAGTCCAGGGGCGATAAATTCACCCCTCCACTTT.